A selection of T cell receptor beta chains follows, all from one sample in a study of blood T cell repertoires in COVID-19. Method: immunoSEQ multiplex PCR; TCRdb's copy keeps in-frame clones and lacks some. This table holds about 69,000 clones, 79% found once. The sequenced sample consisted of peripheral blood. The origin of the receptors is a man aged 55 to 70 with acute or convalescent COVID-19. The CDR3 runs from the conserved cysteine through the conserved F or W. A D gene is named only where the DNA matches it firmly. Not every row has a clone size; where given, it reads once, few, many or a size class.

j_call | d_call | clone_size | v_call | cdr3_aa | cdr3_nt
TRBJ1-1 | - | - | TRBV3-1/TRBV3-2 | CASSQRVNTEAFF | TGTGCCAGCAGCCAAAGAGTTAACACTGAAGCTTTCTTT
TRBJ2-7 | TRBD2 | - | TRBV5-1 | CASSLGLAPEQYF | TGCGCCAGCAGCTTGGGACTAGCCCCCGAGCAGTACTTC
TRBJ2-2 | TRBD2 | - | TRBV7-6 | CASSLPFWRGGSDTGELFF | TGTGCCAGCAGCTTACCGTTTTGGCGGGGGGGATCCGACACCGGGGAGCTGTTTTTT
TRBJ1-2 | - | many | TRBV28 | CASSLRQGSYGYTF | TGTGCCAGCAGTTTACGCCAAGGGAGCTATGGCTACACCTTC
TRBJ1-1 | - | - | TRBV3-1/TRBV3-2 | CASSRRLTPGTEAFF | TGTGCCAGCAGCCGACGACTTACTCCCGGCACTGAAGCTTTCTTT
TRBJ1-2 | TRBD1 | - | TRBV2 | CASSGDRLYGYTF | TGTGCCAGCAGTGGGGACAGACTCTATGGCTACACCTTC
TRBJ1-2 | TRBD1 | - | TRBV11-2 | CASSHGTGENYGYTF | TGTGCCAGCAGCCATGGGACAGGGGAAAACTATGGCTACACCTTC
TRBJ1-1 | TRBD1 | - | TRBV7-3 | CASSRTGSGTEAFF | TGTGCCAGCAGCCGGACAGGGAGTGGCACTGAAGCTTTCTTT
TRBJ1-2 | - | - | TRBV9 | CASSVVSGGYTF | TGTGCCAGCAGCGTAGTCAGTGGTGGCTACACCTTC
TRBJ1-5 | - | - | TRBV4-2 | CASSPSSGGRSNQPQHF | TGTGCCAGCAGCCCATCTAGTGGAGGGAGAAGCAACCAGCCCCAGCATTTT
TRBJ1-2 | - | once | TRBV11-2 | CASSRTATFYGYTF | TGTGCCAGCAGCAGGACAGCTACCTTCTATGGCTACACCTTC
TRBJ1-1 | - | - | TRBV4-3 | CASSQEGRVGTEAFF | TGCGCCAGCAGCCAAGAGGGCAGGGTGGGCACTGAAGCTTTCTTT
TRBJ2-7 | - | - | TRBV7-2 | CASSSRQFSGDSYEQYF | TGTGCCAGCAGCTCCCGACAGTTTTCCGGAGATTCCTACGAGCAGTACTTC
TRBJ1-1 | TRBD1 | few | TRBV10-2 | CASLSTGAMNTEAFF | TGCGCCAGCCTCTCGACAGGGGCCATGAACACTGAAGCTTTCTTT
TRBJ2-7 | TRBD2 | - | TRBV6-4 | CASIGTSNGQYF | TGTGCCAGCATTGGGACTAGCAACGGGCAGTACTTC
TRBJ1-4 | - | - | TRBV7-2 | CASSLVAGPTREKLFF | TGTGCCAGCAGCTTAGTGGCGGGCCCTACGAGGGAAAAACTGTTTTTT
TRBJ1-1 | - | - | TRBV2 | CASSEGRGDTEAFF | TGTGCCAGCAGTGAAGGTAGGGGTGACACTGAAGCTTTCTTT
TRBJ1-1 | - | - | TRBV6-4 | CASSSGQIGSEAFF | TGTGCCAGCTCTTCGGGACAAATAGGGTCTGAAGCTTTCTTT
TRBJ1-2 | TRBD1 | - | TRBV11-2 | CASSLDPGTAYGYTF | TGTGCCAGCAGCTTAGACCCCGGGACAGCCTATGGCTACACCTTC
TRBJ1-5 | - | - | TRBV2 | CASSERMGGGHQPQHF | TGTGCCAGCAGTGAGAGGATGGGTGGCGGCCATCAGCCCCAGCATTTT
TRBJ2-3 | - | - | TRBV3-1/TRBV3-2 | CASSQSKLTKGTDTQYF | TGTGCCAGCAGCCAATCCAAACTAACCAAGGGCACAGATACGCAGTATTTT
TRBJ2-5 | - | - | TRBV4-3 | CASSQEGTGLGTQYF | TGCGCCAGCAGCCAAGAAGGTACAGGCCTAGGGACCCAGTACTTC
TRBJ1-5 | - | - | TRBV29-1 | CSVETGNQPQHF | TGCAGCGTTGAAACCGGTAATCAGCCCCAGCATTTT
TRBJ1-5 | - | - | TRBV6-6 | CASSFTSGQPQHF | TGTGCCAGCAGCTTTACGAGCGGGCAGCCCCAGCATTTT
TRBJ2-7 | - | - | TRBV11-2 | CASSPYDTGYEQYF | TGTGCCAGCAGCCCGTACGATACAGGGTACGAGCAGTACTTC
TRBJ2-5 | TRBD2 | - | TRBV5-1 | CASRSAPGLGQETQYF | TGCGCCAGCAGATCCGCGCCGGGACTAGGCCAAGAGACCCAGTACTTC
TRBJ1-1 | - | - | TRBV9 | CASSVVYGTEAFF | TGTGCCAGCAGCGTAGTGTACGGCACTGAAGCTTTCTTT
TRBJ2-1 | TRBD2 | - | TRBV7-3 | CASSPRLAGGVEQFF | TGTGCCAGCAGCCCGCGACTAGCGGGGGGTGTTGAGCAGTTCTTC
TRBJ2-5 | - | once | TRBV5-8 | CASISGVRVFQETQYF | TGTGCCAGCATCTCGGGGGTCAGGGTGTTCCAAGAGACCCAGTACTTC
TRBJ2-2 | - | - | TRBV9 | CASSPPSTGELFF | TGTGCCAGCAGCCCCCCTAGCACCGGGGAGCTGTTTTTT
TRBJ1-5 | - | - | TRBV2 | CASSDPPGVGNQPQHF | TGTGCCAGCAGTGATCCCCCAGGGGTCGGTAATCAGCCCCAGCATTTT
TRBJ1-4 | - | - | TRBV15 | CATSRVRGVGTVTNEKLFF | TGTGCCACCAGCAGAGTGCGTGGAGTCGGGACTGTTACTAATGAAAAACTGTTTTTT
TRBJ1-1 | - | - | TRBV18 | CASSPRAGAMNTEAFF | TGTGCCAGCTCACCAAGAGCAGGGGCCATGAACACTGAAGCTTTCTTT
TRBJ1-2 | - | - | TRBV27 | CASSPRQTNYGYTF | TGTGCCAGCAGTCCTCGACAGACTAACTATGGCTACACCTTC
TRBJ1-2 | - | - | TRBV20-1 | CSASVSGYTF | TGCAGTGCTAGCGTCAGTGGCTACACCTTC
TRBJ2-5 | - | - | TRBV29-1 | CSVEGQTKTQYF | TGCAGCGTCGAAGGACAAACGAAGACCCAGTACTTC
TRBJ2-1 | TRBD2 | once | TRBV7-9 | CASSTTSGGEQFF | TGTGCCAGCAGCACGACTAGCGGGGGAGAGCAGTTCTTC
TRBJ2-7 | TRBD2 | - | TRBV3-1/TRBV3-2 | CASSSATAGGLLSF | TGTGCCAGCAGCTCGGCGACGGCGGGGGGACTATTAAGCTTC
TRBJ1-2 | - | - | TRBV6-4 | CASRSGNYGYTF | TGTGCCAGCAGATCAGGAAACTATGGCTACACCTTC
TRBJ2-3 | - | - | TRBV18 | CASSPRTAITDTQYF | TGTGCCAGCTCACCCCGGACAGCAATCACAGATACGCAGTATTTT
TRBJ1-6 | - | - | TRBV13 | CASSLRSPPLHF | TGTGCCAGCAGCTTGAGATCTCCACCCCTCCACTTT
TRBJ1-2 | TRBD1 | - | TRBV25-1 | CASSEPSRGRDGYTF | TGTGCCAGCAGTGAACCGTCCAGGGGGCGGGATGGCTACACCTTC
TRBJ1-5 | - | - | TRBV29-1 | CSVGRGGNQPQHF | TGCAGCGTTGGGAGAGGCGGCAATCAGCCCCAGCATTTT
TRBJ1-3 | - | - | TRBV2 | CASITGYPGNTIYF | TGTGCCAGCATAACGGGGTATCCTGGAAACACCATATATTTT